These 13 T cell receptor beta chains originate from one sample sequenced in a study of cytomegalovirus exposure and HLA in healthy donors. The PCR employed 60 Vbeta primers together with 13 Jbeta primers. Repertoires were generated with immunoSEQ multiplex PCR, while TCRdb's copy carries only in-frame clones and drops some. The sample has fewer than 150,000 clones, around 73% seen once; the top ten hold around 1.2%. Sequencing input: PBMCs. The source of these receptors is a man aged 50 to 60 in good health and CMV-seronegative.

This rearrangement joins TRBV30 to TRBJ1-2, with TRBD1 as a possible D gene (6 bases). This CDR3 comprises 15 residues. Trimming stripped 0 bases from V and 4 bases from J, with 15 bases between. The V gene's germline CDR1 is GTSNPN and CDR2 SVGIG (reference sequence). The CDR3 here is CAWSVGGAAPYGYTF. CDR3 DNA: TGTGCCTGGAGTGTTGGGGGGGCGGCCCCCTATGGCTACACCTTC.

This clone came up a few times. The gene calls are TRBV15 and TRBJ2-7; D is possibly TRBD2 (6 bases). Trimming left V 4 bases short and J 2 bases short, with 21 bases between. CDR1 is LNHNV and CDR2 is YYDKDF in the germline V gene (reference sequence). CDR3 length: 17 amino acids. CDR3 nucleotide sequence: TGTGCCACCAGCATATTAATTCCGACTAGAGCCACCTACGAGCAGTACTTC. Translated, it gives CATSILIPTRATYEQYF.

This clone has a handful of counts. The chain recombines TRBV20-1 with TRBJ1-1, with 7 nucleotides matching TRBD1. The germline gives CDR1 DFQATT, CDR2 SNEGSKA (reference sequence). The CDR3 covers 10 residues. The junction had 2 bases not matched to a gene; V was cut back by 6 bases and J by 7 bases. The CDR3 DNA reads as TGCAGTGCACGGACAGGTGAAGCTTTCTTT. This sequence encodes CSARTGEAFF.

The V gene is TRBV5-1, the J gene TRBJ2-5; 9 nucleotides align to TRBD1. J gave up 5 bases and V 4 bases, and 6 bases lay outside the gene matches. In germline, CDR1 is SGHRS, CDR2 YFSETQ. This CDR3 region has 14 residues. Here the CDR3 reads CASSEGTGYETQYF. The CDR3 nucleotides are TGCGCCAGCAGCGAGGGGACAGGGTATGAGACCCAGTACTTC. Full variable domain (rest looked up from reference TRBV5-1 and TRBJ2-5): KAGVTQTPRYLIKTRGQQVTLSCSPISGHRSVSWYQQTPGQGLQFLFEYFSETQRNKGNFPGRFSGRQFSNSRSEMNVSTLELGDSALYLCASSEGTGYETQYFGPGTRLLVL.

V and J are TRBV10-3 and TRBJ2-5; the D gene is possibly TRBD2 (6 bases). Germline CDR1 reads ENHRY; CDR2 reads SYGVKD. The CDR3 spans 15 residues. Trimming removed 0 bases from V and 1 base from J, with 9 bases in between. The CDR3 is CAISESKAGQETQYF. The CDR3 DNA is TGTGCCATCAGTGAGTCAAAAGCGGGCCAAGAGACCCAGTACTTC.

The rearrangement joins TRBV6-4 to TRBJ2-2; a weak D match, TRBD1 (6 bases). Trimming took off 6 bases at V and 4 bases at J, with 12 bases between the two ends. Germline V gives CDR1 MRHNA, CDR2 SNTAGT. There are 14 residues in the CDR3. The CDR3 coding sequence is TGTGCCAGCAGGAACAGGGCTGGCACCGGGGAGCTGTTTTTT. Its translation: CASRNRAGTGELFF.

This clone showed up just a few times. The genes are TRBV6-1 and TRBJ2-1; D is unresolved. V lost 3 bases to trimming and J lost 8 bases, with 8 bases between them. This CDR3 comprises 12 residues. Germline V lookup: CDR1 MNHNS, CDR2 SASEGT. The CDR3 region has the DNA TGTGCCAGCAGTGAGAACTCGGATGAGCAGTTCTTC. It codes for CASSENSDEQFF.

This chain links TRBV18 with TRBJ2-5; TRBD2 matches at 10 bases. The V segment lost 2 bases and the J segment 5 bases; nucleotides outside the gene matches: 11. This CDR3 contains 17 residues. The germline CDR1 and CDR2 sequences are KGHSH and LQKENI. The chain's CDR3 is CASSPIPLAGVGETQYF. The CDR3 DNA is TGTGCCAGCTCACCAATCCCCCTAGCGGGAGTTGGGGAGACCCAGTACTTC.

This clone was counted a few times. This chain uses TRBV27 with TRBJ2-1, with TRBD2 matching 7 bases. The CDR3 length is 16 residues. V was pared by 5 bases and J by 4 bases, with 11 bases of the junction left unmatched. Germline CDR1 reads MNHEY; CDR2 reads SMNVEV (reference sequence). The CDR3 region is CASSDLAGVSYNEQFF. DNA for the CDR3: TGTGCCAGCAGTGACCTGGCGGGAGTGAGTTACAATGAGCAGTTCTTC.

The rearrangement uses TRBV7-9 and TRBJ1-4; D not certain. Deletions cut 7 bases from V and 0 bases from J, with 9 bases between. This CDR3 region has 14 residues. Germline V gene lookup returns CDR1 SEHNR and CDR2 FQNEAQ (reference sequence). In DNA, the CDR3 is TGTGCCAGCACCATTACAGCAACTAATGAAAAACTGTTTTTT. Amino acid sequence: CASTITATNEKLFF.

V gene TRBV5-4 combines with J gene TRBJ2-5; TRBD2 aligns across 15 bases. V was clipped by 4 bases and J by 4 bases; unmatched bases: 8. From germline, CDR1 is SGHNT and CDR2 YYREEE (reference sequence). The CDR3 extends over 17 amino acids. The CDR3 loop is CASSPGLAGGRRETQYF. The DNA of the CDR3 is TGTGCCAGCAGCCCGGGACTAGCGGGGGGAAGAAGAGAGACCCAGTACTTC. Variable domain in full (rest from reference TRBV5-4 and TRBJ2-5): ETGVTQSPTHLIKTRGQQVTLRCSSQSGHNTVSWYQQALGQGPQFIFQYYREEENGRGNFPPRFSGLQFPNYSSELNVNALELDDSALYLCASSPGLAGGRRETQYFGPGTRLLVL.

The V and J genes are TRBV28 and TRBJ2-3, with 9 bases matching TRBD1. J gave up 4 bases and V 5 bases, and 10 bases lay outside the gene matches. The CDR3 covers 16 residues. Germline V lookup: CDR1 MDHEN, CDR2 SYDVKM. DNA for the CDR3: TGTGCCAGCAGTCCGTCCGGGACAGGGAGATCAGATACGCAGTATTTT. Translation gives CASSPSGTGRSDTQYF.

The CDR3 DNA follows: TGTGCCAGTAGTCCGGGACTAGCGGGGGAGGGAGCCTCCTACGAGCAGTACTTC. Amino acids: CASSPGLAGEGASYEQYF. The chain combines TRBV19 with TRBJ2-7; 14 bases match TRBD2. This CDR3 is built from 18 residues. V gave up 5 bases and J gave up 0 bases; unmatched junction bases: 9. Germline V gene sequence: CDR1 LNHDA, CDR2 SQIVND (reference sequence).